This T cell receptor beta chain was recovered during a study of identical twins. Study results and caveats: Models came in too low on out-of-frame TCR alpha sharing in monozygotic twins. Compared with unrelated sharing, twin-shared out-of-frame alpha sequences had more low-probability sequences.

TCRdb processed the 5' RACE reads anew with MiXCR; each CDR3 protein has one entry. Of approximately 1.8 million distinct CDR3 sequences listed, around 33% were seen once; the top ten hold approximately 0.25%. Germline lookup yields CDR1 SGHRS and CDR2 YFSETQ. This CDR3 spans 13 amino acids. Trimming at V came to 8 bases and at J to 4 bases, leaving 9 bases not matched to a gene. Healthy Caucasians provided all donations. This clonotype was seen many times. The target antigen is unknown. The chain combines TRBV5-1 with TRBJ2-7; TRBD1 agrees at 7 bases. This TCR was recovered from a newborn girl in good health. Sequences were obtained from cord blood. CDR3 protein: CASTGTVDYEQYF. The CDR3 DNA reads TGCGCCAGTACCGGGACAGTCGATTACGAGCAGTACTTC.